Listed here are 10 T cell receptor beta chains from one sample, sequenced in a study of T cells in Graves' hyperthyroidism and ophthalmopathy. TCR beta CDR3 region amplification was performed from RNA transcripts. When the TCR CDR3 underwent first-round RT-PCR, the HTBI primer set was used. One entry per CDR3 protein, called by TCRdb with MiXCR from the multiplex PCR reads. The data contain 460,000 or so distinct CDR3 sequences, over 13% of them seen just once; the ten biggest clones take up less than 20%. Material: blood. The receptors here all came from a young woman with Graves' hyperthyroidism.

Details on this clonotype: A much bigger clone sits one base away, suggesting this may be a read error. The rearrangement joins TRBV11-3 to TRBJ2-5; D possibly uses TRBD1 or TRBD2 (6 bases each). Germline CDR1 is SGHNT and CDR2 is YENEEA. The CDR3 has 16 amino acids. CDR3 residues: CASSSALRGEGETHYF. The CDR3 coding sequence is TGTGCCAGCAGCTCCGCCCTGAGGGGGGAAGGGGAGACCCATTACTTC.

This clonotype was observed at least ten times. The chain has TRBV6-2 or TRBV6-3 and TRBJ2-1, with 11 bases matching TRBD2. The length of the CDR3 is 15 residues. The junction had 10 bases not matched to a gene; V was cut back by 7 bases and J by 8 bases. Germline loops: CDR1 MNHEY, CDR2 SVGEGT. The CDR3 region has the DNA TGTGCCAGCACCGCACTAGCGGGAGTAGGCGATGAGCAGTTCTTC. Its translation is CASTALAGVGDEQFF.

The V and J genes are TRBV2 and TRBJ2-1; 10 bases map to TRBD1. This CDR3 comprises 15 residues. The germline gives CDR1 SNHLY, CDR2 FYNNEI. V lost 1 base, J lost 7 bases, and 4 bases stayed unmatched. The CDR3 loop reads CASSEGTGGHNEQFF. CDR3 in DNA: TGTGCCAGCAGTGAAGGGACAGGGGGACATAATGAGCAGTTCTTC.

This clonotype has only a few counts. The chain employs TRBV7-9 and TRBJ1-2; possible D gene TRBD1, 5 bases. CDR1 SEHNR and CDR2 FQNEAQ come from the germline V gene (reference sequence). There are 16 residues in the CDR3. V was cut by 0 bases and J by 4 bases, with 15 bases left in between. The CDR3 sequence: CASSLAQTVMGYGYTF. In DNA form, the CDR3 reads TGTGCCAGCAGCTTAGCCCAGACAGTAATGGGCTATGGCTACACCTTC.

This clonotype was seen a handful of times. The chain links TRBV7-9 to TRBJ2-7; perhaps TRBD1 as D (5 bases). The CDR3 has 14 residues. From germline, CDR1 is SEHNR and CDR2 FQNEAQ (reference sequence). Trimming removed 4 bases from V and 0 bases from J, with 10 bases in between. CDR3 bases: TGTGCCAGCAGCTCACAACAGGACTCCTACGAGCAGTACTTC. This translates into CASSSQQDSYEQYF.

This clonotype showed up many times. This chain connects TRBV30 to TRBJ1-1; 11 bases align to TRBD1. CDR3 length: 13 residues. V trimming: 4 bases; J trimming: 4 bases; junction bases outside the gene matches: 2. Germline V gene data show CDR1 as GTSNPN and CDR2 as SVGIG (reference sequence). CDR3 in amino acids: CAWKGQGVTEAFF. CDR3 DNA sequence: TGTGCCTGGAAGGGACAGGGGGTCACTGAAGCTTTCTTT. Based on the CDR3 plus reference TRBV30 and TRBJ1-1, the full variable domain is SQTIHQWPATLVQPVGSPLSLECTVEGTSNPNLYWYRQAAGRGLQLLFYSVGIGQISSEVPQNLSASRPQDRQFILSSKKLLLSDSGFYLCAWKGQGVTEAFFGQGTRLTVV.

To note about this clonotype: This clone may be a read error of a much larger clone one base away. V is TRBV3-1 and J is TRBJ1-1; D unclear. Between the trimmed V and J ends, which lost 1 base and 4 bases, there was a span of 4 bases. CDR1 is LGHDT, CDR2 YNNKEL, per germline (reference sequence). There are 12 residues in the CDR3. The CDR3, as DNA: TGTGCCAGCAGCCAAGTGGCCACTGAAGCTTTCTTT. It specifies CASSQVATEAFF.

This clonotype was picked up many times. The genes are TRBV6-1 and TRBJ2-7; TRBD2 matches 9 bases. The germline V gene encodes CDR1 MNHNS and CDR2 SASEGT. This CDR3 is 14 amino acids long. V was pared by 6 bases and J by 2 bases, with 5 bases of the junction left unmatched. As DNA, the CDR3 is TGTGCCAGCAGGGGGGGACTAGCCCCCTACGAGCAGTACTTC. It encodes CASRGGLAPYEQYF.

This clonotype was seen repeatedly, ten times or more. This sequence joins TRBV7-3 and TRBJ1-1; D call uncertain. V was pared by 1 base and J by 1 base, with 10 bases between. Germline V lookup: CDR1 SGHTA, CDR2 FQGTGA. The CDR3 contains 15 residues. The CDR3 here is CASSLSTASNTEAFF. In nucleotides, the CDR3 is TGTGCCAGCAGCTTAAGTACGGCCTCGAACACTGAAGCTTTCTTT.

This clonotype was detected ten times or more. V is TRBV20-1 and J is TRBJ1-2; D gene ambiguous. V was cut by 0 bases and J by 4 bases, with 15 bases left in between. The CDR3 spans 15 residues. Per the germline V gene, CDR1 is DFQATT and CDR2 is SNEGSKA (reference sequence). CDR3 protein: CSARDFQTLSYGYTF. The CDR3 DNA is TGCAGTGCTAGAGATTTCCAGACTCTCTCCTATGGCTACACCTTC.